Listed here are 27 T cell receptor beta chains from one sample, sequenced in a study of shared clonotypes between healthy human individuals. CD8 cells regarded as naive lacked CD45RO, were positively chosen for CCR7, and omitted terminally differentiated effector memory CD45RA+ cells. TCRdb's copy holds only in-frame clones and misses some; the assay was immunoSEQ multiplex PCR. The sample includes 700,000 to 950,000 clones, roughly 96% of them seen just once. The sample was naive CD8+ T cells sorted from blood. Receptors were obtained from a man aged 25-45 years in good health.

The chain uses TRBV2 and TRBJ2-1; D ambiguous. CDR3 length: 14 amino acids. Germline V lookup: CDR1 SNHLY, CDR2 FYNNEI. V dropped 4 bases and J dropped 6 bases, with 13 bases sitting between them. The CDR3 region is CASSVSSQFNEQFF. In DNA, the CDR3 is TGTGCCAGCAGTGTGTCTAGTCAGTTCAATGAGCAGTTCTTC.

The chain combines TRBV7-6 with TRBJ2-7; 7 positions match TRBD1. With V trimmed by 5 bases and J by 1 base, 11 bases remained unmatched. Germline assignment: CDR1 SGHVS and CDR2 FNYEAQ. This CDR3 has 16 residues. CDR3 sequence: CASSPRAGTVSYEQYF. The CDR3 bases are TGTGCCAGCAGCCCCCGGGCCGGGACAGTATCCTACGAGCAGTACTTC.

This clone occurred once. This rearrangement joins TRBV4-1 to TRBJ1-2; D unresolved. V shed 4 bases and J shed 3 bases, with 12 bases lying between them. Germline V gene sequence: CDR1 MGHRA, CDR2 YSYEKL. CDR3 length equals 14 residues. CDR3 amino acids: CASSPRDGDYGYTF. In nucleotides, the CDR3 is TGCGCCAGCAGCCCTCGAGACGGGGACTATGGCTACACCTTC.

The chain joins TRBV29-1 to TRBJ2-7; 9 bases fit TRBD2. The germline V gene encodes CDR1 SQVTM and CDR2 ANQGSEA. Trimming at V came to 6 bases and at J to 4 bases, leaving 7 bases not matched to a gene. This CDR3 has 13 amino acids. CDR3 nucleotide sequence: TGCAGCGTGGCCACTAGCGGGTTTTACGAGCAGTACTTC. Its protein is CSVATSGFYEQYF.

The chain joins TRBV11-2 to TRBJ1-4; D gene uncertain. Deletions cut 5 bases from V and 5 bases from J, with 12 bases between. The CDR3 is 14 residues long. CDR1 and CDR2 from the germline V gene are SGHAT and FQNNGV. CDR3 bases: TGTGCCAGCAGCCCGTTCTACGACAATGAAAAACTGTTTTTT. Protein sequence: CASSPFYDNEKLFF. Full variable domain (remainder filled in from reference TRBV11-2 and TRBJ1-4): EAGVAQSPRYKIIEKRQSVAFWCNPISGHATLYWYQQILGQGPKLLIQFQNNGVVDDSQLPKDRFSAERLKGVDSTLKIQPAKLEDSAVYLCASSPFYDNEKLFFGSGTQLSVL.

The chain has TRBV7-9 and TRBJ2-3, with D perhaps matching TRBD2 (6 bases). The CDR3 has 15 residues. Trimming pared 8 bases from V and 0 bases from J, leaving 15 bases between. Germline CDR1 and CDR2: SEHNR and FQNEAQ (reference sequence). The CDR3 sequence: CASEGGGSSTDTQYF. CDR3 sequence (DNA): TGTGCCAGCGAGGGAGGAGGATCTAGCACAGATACGCAGTATTTT.

The chain has TRBV27 and TRBJ1-2, with a tentative D call TRBD1 (5 bases). The CDR3 spans 13 residues. Trimming cost V 2 bases and J 2 bases, with 6 bases left between them. Germline V gene data show CDR1 as MNHEY and CDR2 as SMNVEV (reference sequence). Here the CDR3 DNA reads TGTGCCAGCAGTTTAAGGACAAACTATGGCTACACCTTC. Its translation is CASSLRTNYGYTF.

A remark on this clone: At one of its ends the junction is not consistent with the germline gene, which may arise from a read error. The CDR3 bases are TGTGCTAGCAGACCCCGACAGAGACGGTTGACCTACGAGCAGTACTTC. It yields the protein CASRPRQRRLTYEQYF. This rearrangement joins TRBV7-7 to TRBJ2-7, with a weak D call TRBD1 (5 bases). From germline, CDR1 is SSHAT and CDR2 FNYEAQ (reference sequence). The CDR3 length is 16 residues.

The genes are TRBV6-5 and TRBJ2-2, with D possibly TRBD2 on 5 matching bases. CDR3 length equals 13 residues. The V end was cut by 6 bases, the J end by 4 bases, with 9 bases between. Germline loops: CDR1 MNHEY, CDR2 SVGAGI. CDR3 amino acids: CASSPRVTGELFF. CDR3 nucleotide sequence: TGTGCCAGCAGCCCGCGGGTCACCGGGGAGCTGTTTTTT.

The genes are TRBV4-1 and TRBJ1-2; no clear D. The CDR3 loop spans 12 amino acids. V shed 0 bases and J shed 4 bases, with 3 bases lying between them. Looked up from germline, CDR1 is MGHRA and CDR2 is YSYEKL. The CDR3 DNA reads TGCGCCAGCAGCCAAGACCTCTATGGCTACACCTTC. It specifies CASSQDLYGYTF.

V usage is TRBV9 and J usage is TRBJ1-1, with D maybe TRBD1 (5 bases). The CDR3 consists of 15 residues. Germline CDR1 SGDLS, CDR2 YYNGEE. V lost 0 bases and J lost 4, with 13 bases in between. This CDR3 reads CASSVDVGGSTEAFF. The CDR3 nucleotides read TGTGCCAGCAGCGTAGATGTGGGGGGGAGCACTGAAGCTTTCTTT.

This clone was seen a single time. The gene calls are TRBV25-1 and TRBJ2-3; 7 bases map to TRBD1. The CDR3 loop spans 15 amino acids. Germline CDR1 is MGHDK and CDR2 is SYGVNS. V lost 8 bases and J lost 0; bases outside the gene matches: 8. Written as DNA, the CDR3 is TGTGCCAGCGCGCCCGGGACAGCTAGCACAGATACGCAGTATTTT. Amino acid sequence: CASAPGTASTDTQYF.

This clone has only a few counts. This chain links TRBV4-3 with TRBJ1-1; weak D call: TRBD1 (5 bases). The CDR3 is 17 residues long. Germline V gene data show CDR1 as LGHNA and CDR2 as YSLEER. V was trimmed by 4 bases and J by 0 bases, leaving 18 bases between them. The CDR3 coding sequence is TGCGCCAGCAGCCCCGGGTCAGAGTTCAGGGTGAACACTGAAGCTTTCTTT. Its translation is CASSPGSEFRVNTEAFF.

J is TRBJ2-2 and V is TRBV15; D uncertain. V was clipped by 1 base and J by 0 bases, with 9 bases between them. From germline, CDR1 is LNHNV and CDR2 YYDKDF (reference sequence). The CDR3 length is 16 residues. CDR3 coding DNA: TGTGCCACCAGCAGAGGCAGGACCGCGAACACCGGGGAGCTGTTTTTT. It encodes CATSRGRTANTGELFF.

This clone was seen just once. The CDR3 DNA reads TGTGCCATCAGTGACCCGGACAGGAGACATCAGCCCCAGCATTTT. Its translation is CAISDPDRRHQPQHF. The chain links TRBV10-3 to TRBJ1-5; 7 nucleotides align to TRBD1. In germline, CDR1 is ENHRY, CDR2 SYGVKD. The V and J ends lost 3 bases and 5 bases, in that order; junction bases with no gene match: 7. This CDR3 has 15 residues.

The genes are TRBV29-1 and TRBJ2-2; TRBD1 matches at 7 bases. The V gene end was trimmed by 7 bases and the J gene end by 2 bases; junction bases not matched to a gene: 10. Germline V gene sequence: CDR1 SQVTM, CDR2 ANQGSEA. The CDR3 contains 15 residues. The CDR3 loop is CSGSPGQKNTGELFF. The CDR3 nucleotides read TGCAGCGGCTCTCCGGGACAGAAAAACACCGGGGAGCTGTTTTTT.

V usage is TRBV5-1 and J usage is TRBJ2-7; a possible D gene is TRBD2 (5 bases). V was trimmed by 5 bases and J by 3 bases, leaving 15 bases between them. Germline CDR1 is SGHRS and CDR2 is YFSETQ. The CDR3 totals 14 residues. This CDR3 reads CASRPRTGNYEQYF. In DNA form, the CDR3 reads TGCGCCAGCAGACCCCGCACCGGGAACTACGAGCAGTACTTC.

This chain connects TRBV7-9 to TRBJ2-1; D is unclear. Trimming left V 5 bases short and J 10 bases short, with 12 bases between. The germline gives CDR1 SEHNR, CDR2 FQNEAQ (reference sequence). There are 12 residues in the CDR3. As DNA, the CDR3 is TGTGCCAGCAGCGTACAACTCAGGGAGCAGTTCTTC. Its protein product is CASSVQLREQFF.

The chain has TRBV28 and TRBJ2-2; D remains unclear. CDR1 and CDR2 (germline): MDHEN, SYDVKM. This CDR3 spans 15 amino acids. V lost 1 base, J lost 3 bases, and 9 bases lay in between. CDR3 region: CASSLYSGYTGELFF. The CDR3 DNA follows: TGTGCCAGCAGTTTATATTCGGGCTACACCGGGGAGCTGTTTTTT.

This chain uses TRBV7-2 with TRBJ1-2, with D tentatively TRBD1 (5 bases). Germline CDR1 SGHTA, CDR2 FQGNSA. Trimming stripped 5 bases from V and 5 bases from J, with 18 bases between. This CDR3 spans 15 amino acids. The CDR3 DNA is TGTGCCAGCAGCCCATGGGACCTCCGGGCATATGGCTACACCTTC. This encodes CASSPWDLRAYGYTF.

The chain employs TRBV7-9 and TRBJ2-5; 10 bases are shared with TRBD2. The ends lost 5 bases at V and 4 bases at J; junction bases unmatched: 16. Germline V gene sequence: CDR1 SEHNR, CDR2 FQNEAQ (reference sequence). There are 18 residues in the CDR3. In DNA, the CDR3 is TGTGCCAGCAGCCAGGGGGTGCTAGCGGGAGAGTGGGCAGAGACCCAGTACTTC. Its protein product is CASSQGVLAGEWAETQYF.

The chain uses TRBV6-6 and TRBJ2-7; 8 nucleotides line up with TRBD1. The CDR3 loop spans 16 amino acids. With 5 bases clipped from V and 2 bases from J, the junction kept 11 bases outside the gene matches. CDR1 is MNHNY, CDR2 SVGAGI, per germline (reference sequence). The CDR3 protein is CASSHGQGLSTYEQYF. The CDR3 DNA sequence: TGTGCCAGCAGTCATGGACAGGGTCTTTCTACCTACGAGCAGTACTTC.

The chain uses TRBV7-9 and TRBJ2-2; TRBD1 agrees at 7 bases. Trimming took 5 bases from V and 1 from J; bases not matched to a gene: 4. The V gene's germline CDR1 is SEHNR and CDR2 FQNEAQ (reference sequence). CDR3 length: 15 amino acids. The CDR3 DNA is TGTGCCAGCAGCCCCTGGACAGGGAACACCGGGGAGCTGTTTTTT. This gives the protein CASSPWTGNTGELFF.

In its sample, this clone was seen once. The chain uses TRBV29-1 and TRBJ2-3; 8 nucleotides match TRBD2. Trimming at V came to 6 bases and at J to 3 bases, leaving 8 bases not matched to a gene. Per the germline V gene, CDR1 is SQVTM and CDR2 is ANQGSEA. The CDR3 consists of 14 residues. CDR3 DNA sequence: TGCAGCGTGTCGGGAAGCGGGAGTACAGATACGCAGTATTTT. This sequence encodes CSVSGSGSTDTQYF.

The chain employs TRBV4-1 and TRBJ2-7; tentatively, D is TRBD1 or TRBD2 (5 bases each). The CDR3 is made up of 15 amino acids. Germline V lookup: CDR1 MGHRA, CDR2 YSYEKL. V gave up 1 base and J gave up 3 bases, with 13 bases separating them. Written as DNA, the CDR3 is TGCGCCAGCAGCCAAGGGGCAGGGACCATCTACGAGCAGTACTTC. Protein product: CASSQGAGTIYEQYF.

V usage is TRBV6-5 and J usage is TRBJ2-7; D is ambiguous. Germline V CDR1 and CDR2: MNHEY, SVGAGI. This CDR3 has 11 residues. Trimming took off 8 bases at V and 5 bases at J, with 10 bases between the two ends. The CDR3 coding sequence is TGTGCCAGCGGTTTATTGCACGAGCAGTACTTC. This translates into CASGLLHEQYF.

The chain couples TRBV11-2 to TRBJ2-2; D gene ambiguous. The CDR3 runs 15 residues. The ends were cut back, 0 bases at V and 3 bases at J, with 8 bases in the middle. Germline V gives CDR1 SGHAT, CDR2 FQNNGV. The CDR3 spells CASSLEVDHTGELFF. The DNA for the CDR3 is TGTGCCAGCAGCTTAGAAGTTGATCACACCGGGGAGCTGTTTTTT.